This is a list of T cell receptor beta chains from one sample in a study of blood T cells in healthy people across ages. MiXCR, run by TCRdb on the 5' RACE reads, gives a single entry per CDR3 protein. The table has 1.8 million or so distinct CDR3 sequences, about two fifths seen once. The specimen was blood. The source is a human donor in good health. Both conserved end residues are part of each CDR3. The D gene is left open where the match is weak. Expanded clones get a size class; other rows say once, few or many, or leave the size out.

>NA|TRBV11-2|TRBJ2-1|NA
CASSLVMSYNEQFF
TGTGCCAGCAGCTTAGTTATGTCCTACAATGAGCAGTTCTTC
>NA|TRBV7-9|TRBJ2-3|NA
CASSLQGATQYF
TGTGCCAGCAGCCTACAGGGCGCAACGCAGTATTTT
>few|TRBV10-3|TRBJ1-2|NA
CAIFREHSGYGYTF
TGTGCCATTTTTCGAGAGCACAGCGGTTATGGCTACACCTTC
>NA|TRBV9|TRBJ2-1|TRBD1
CASSVATGGFYNEQFF
TGTGCCAGCAGCGTGGCGACAGGGGGATTTTACAATGAGCAGTTCTTC
>few|TRBV6-5|TRBJ1-1|NA
CASSYGRGNTEAFF
TGTGCCAGCAGTTACGGCAGGGGGAACACTGAAGCTTTCTTT
>few|TRBV7-3|TRBJ1-1|TRBD1
CASSSRQGQNTEAFF
TGTGCCAGCAGCTCCAGACAGGGTCAAAACACTGAAGCTTTCTTT
>NA|TRBV15|TRBJ2-5|TRBD1
CATSARQGGVTQYF
TGTGCCACCAGCGCCCGACAGGGTGGAGTGACCCAGTACTTC
>NA|TRBV7-2|TRBJ1-1|NA
CASSLDGALNTEAFF
TGTGCCAGCAGCTTAGACGGGGCCCTGAACACTGAAGCTTTCTTT
>NA|TRBV6-5|TRBJ1-2|TRBD1
CASSHRGRSDYGYTF
TGTGCCAGCAGCCACAGGGGTCGCTCGGACTATGGCTACACCTTC
>many|TRBV4-3|TRBJ2-3|NA
CASSQGYTQYF
TGCGCCAGCAGCCAAGGATATACGCAGTATTTT
>NA|TRBV28|TRBJ1-4|TRBD1
CASSLPSGTGAEKLFF
TGTGCCAGCAGCCTCCCCTCCGGGACAGGGGCGGAAAAACTGTTTTTT
>NA|TRBV4-3|TRBJ2-6|NA
CASSQDSRQSSGANVLTF
TGCGCCAGCAGCCAAGATTCCAGACAGAGCTCTGGGGCCAACGTCCTGACTTTC
>few|TRBV29-1|TRBJ2-3|NA
CSAIGSGGIGTDTQYF
TGCAGCGCCATTGGGAGCGGCGGGATCGGGACAGATACGCAGTATTTT
>NA|TRBV7-9|TRBJ1-2|NA
CASSSRVRTAYGYTF
TGTGCCAGCAGCTCCCGTGTGCGGACGGCCTATGGCTACACCTTC
>NA|TRBV7-2|TRBJ1-6|NA
CASSSSTVSPLHF
TGTGCCAGCAGCTCGTCGACAGTTTCACCCCTCCACTTT
>few|TRBV28|TRBJ2-5|TRBD2
CASSLLAGFGETQYF
TGTGCCAGCAGTCTCCTAGCGGGGTTCGGCGAGACCCAGTACTTC
>NA|TRBV12-3/TRBV12-4|TRBJ2-1|NA
CASSTPTGELYNEQFF
TGTGCCAGCAGTACACCAACAGGAGAACTCTACAATGAGCAGTTCTTC
>NA|TRBV11-3|TRBJ2-3|NA
CASSSSGVRGDTQYF
TGTGCCAGCAGCTCCTCAGGGGTTAGGGGAGATACGCAGTATTTT
>few|TRBV7-2|TRBJ2-7|TRBD2
CASSLAHAGGSYEQYF
TGTGCCAGCAGCTTAGCGCATGCGGGGGGAAGTTACGAGCAGTACTTC
>NA|TRBV19|TRBJ2-1|TRBD2
CASSMSSGGSYNEQFF
TGTGCCAGTAGTATGTCTAGCGGGGGTTCCTACAATGAGCAGTTCTTC
>many|TRBV29-1|TRBJ2-3|NA
CSVLIRLTDTQYF
TGCAGCGTCCTTATCCGACTCACAGATACGCAGTATTTT
>NA|TRBV5-5|TRBJ1-1|NA
CASRPAIGPMNTEAFF
TGTGCCAGCAGACCCGCGATCGGGCCGATGAACACTGAAGCTTTCTTT
>NA|TRBV6-5|TRBJ2-1|NA
CASSLKLQGGEQFF
TGTGCCAGCAGCTTAAAATTACAGGGAGGTGAGCAGTTCTTC
>NA|TRBV9|TRBJ2-3|NA
CASSEEGTTGTQYF
TGTGCCAGCAGCGAGGAGGGGACCACAGGTACGCAGTATTTT
>NA|TRBV12-3/TRBV12-4|TRBJ2-5|TRBD1
CAGRSQGALQETQYF
TGTGCCGGCAGATCACAGGGGGCCCTGCAAGAGACCCAGTACTTC
>once|TRBV14|TRBJ1-6|NA
CASSLSRGWNSPLHF
TGTGCCAGCAGCCTAAGCAGGGGTTGGAATTCACCCCTCCACTTT
>NA|TRBV6-2/TRBV6-3|TRBJ1-6|TRBD1
CASRPGQVDSPLHF
TGTGCCAGCAGACCGGGACAGGTGGATTCACCCCTCCACTTT
>few|TRBV4-1|TRBJ2-7|NA
CASSQYSSSYEQYF
TGCGCCAGCAGCCAGTACAGCAGCTCCTACGAGCAGTACTTC
>few|TRBV15|TRBJ1-2|NA
CATSPDRNYGYTF
TGTGCCACCAGCCCAGACAGGAACTATGGCTACACCTTC
>NA|TRBV24-1|TRBJ2-1|NA
CATSDALRSGSYNEQFF
TGTGCCACCAGTGATGCCCTTAGGAGCGGTTCCTACAATGAGCAGTTCTTC
>NA|TRBV7-8|TRBJ2-7|TRBD2
CASSLSGGDYSYEQYF
TGTGCCAGCAGCTTAAGCGGAGGGGACTACTCCTACGAGCAGTACTTC
>NA|TRBV12-3/TRBV12-4|TRBJ1-2|NA
CASSLKEVEGYTF
TGTGCCAGCAGTTTAAAGGAAGTGGAAGGCTACACCTTC
>NA|TRBV24-1|TRBJ2-7|NA
CATSDSRGSYEQYF
TGTGCCACCAGTGATTCCCGAGGTTCCTACGAGCAGTACTTC
>NA|TRBV10-3|TRBJ2-3|NA
CAISESTLTGTDTQYF
TGTGCCATCAGTGAGTCGACTCTAACAGGGACAGATACGCAGTATTTT
>few|TRBV10-3|TRBJ2-3|TRBD2
CAISRDRGTSGGFTDTQYF
TGTGCCATCAGCAGGGACAGGGGGACTAGCGGGGGATTCACAGATACGCAGTATTTT
>NA|TRBV7-8|TRBJ2-1|NA
CASSLGGGPYSYNEQFF
TGTGCCAGCAGCCTAGGAGGGGGGCCCTACTCCTACAATGAGCAGTTCTTC
>NA|TRBV12-3/TRBV12-4|TRBJ1-5|NA
CASSLSVGRNQPQHF
TGTGCCAGCAGTTTATCGGTGGGACGCAATCAGCCCCAGCATTTT
>few|TRBV21-1|TRBJ1-2|NA
CASSKEERGCHGYTF
TGTGCCAGCAGCAAAGAGGAAAGAGGGTGTCATGGCTACACCTTC
>few|TRBV5-1|TRBJ2-5|NA
CASRVGPTAEETQYF
TGCGCCAGCAGAGTAGGACCTACCGCAGAAGAGACCCAGTACTTC
>few|TRBV13|TRBJ1-2|NA
CASSLERQGTYYGYTF
TGTGCCAGCAGCTTAGAAAGGCAGGGAACTTACTATGGCTACACCTTC
>NA|TRBV9|TRBJ1-2|TRBD1
CASSVGTGSIYGYTF
TGTGCCAGCAGCGTGGGGACAGGGTCAATTTATGGCTACACCTTC
>NA|TRBV11-3|TRBJ2-5|NA
CASRYGTEKETQYF
TGTGCCAGCAGATACGGGACCGAAAAAGAGACCCAGTACTTC
>NA|TRBV18|TRBJ2-3|NA
CASSPSALTDTQYF
TGTGCCAGCTCCCCATCAGCACTCACAGATACGCAGTATTTT
>NA|TRBV24-1|TRBJ2-6|TRBD1
CATQGQGGLSGANVLTF
TGTGCCACCCAAGGACAGGGGGGACTCTCTGGGGCCAACGTCCTGACTTTC
>NA|TRBV11-3|TRBJ1-2|NA
CASSSSPKGIYGYTF
TGTGCCAGCAGTAGTAGCCCTAAAGGAATCTATGGCTACACCTTC
>NA|TRBV7-9|TRBJ1-1|NA
CATIGNDAEAFF
TGTGCCACTATAGGGAATGACGCTGAAGCTTTCTTT
>few|TRBV12-3/TRBV12-4|TRBJ1-5|TRBD1
CASSSWDREQPQHF
TGTGCCAGCAGTTCCTGGGACAGGGAACAGCCCCAGCATTTT
>NA|TRBV21-1|TRBJ1-2|NA
CASSLLRGRIGANYGYTF
TGTGCCAGCAGCTTACTGAGAGGGAGGATCGGCGCTAACTATGGCTACACCTTC
>NA|TRBV7-9|TRBJ2-3|NA
CASSTINREDTQYF
TGTGCCAGCAGCACTATAAACCGGGAAGATACGCAGTATTTT
>few|TRBV7-2|TRBJ1-2|NA
CASSSNPPNYGYTF
TGTGCCAGCAGCTCGAACCCACCTAACTATGGCTACACCTTC
>NA|TRBV11-3|TRBJ1-6|NA
CASSLSIYNSPLHF
TGTGCCAGCAGCTTAAGTATCTATAATTCACCCCTCCACTTT
>NA|TRBV2|TRBJ2-1|TRBD1
CAKGGTGRYNEQFF
TGTGCCAAAGGGGGGACAGGAAGATACAATGAGCAGTTCTTC